A selection of T cell receptor beta chains follows, all from one sample in a study of blood T cell repertoires in COVID-19. Here immunoSEQ multiplex PCR was the method, and the copy in TCRdb shows in-frame clones only, minus some. The table has about 160,000 clones, roughly four fifths seen once. Source material: peripheral blood. The receptors were gathered from a woman at least 80 years old with acute or convalescent COVID-19. The CDR3 runs from the conserved cysteine through the conserved F or W. Each record gives: V gene, J gene, clone size, D gene, CDR3 protein, CDR3 DNA. D genes are given only for firm matches. Expanded clones get a size class; other rows say once, few or many, or leave the size out.

v_call: TRBV7-2
j_call: TRBJ2-1
clone_size: -
d_call: -
cdr3_aa: CASSRPGVGLLEQFF
cdr3_nt: TGTGCCAGCAGTCGCCCGGGAGTCGGACTACTTGAGCAGTTCTTC

v_call: TRBV3-1/TRBV3-2
j_call: TRBJ2-1
clone_size: -
d_call: -
cdr3_aa: CASSQTLAGNEQFF
cdr3_nt: TGTGCCAGCAGCCAGACCCTAGCTGGGAATGAGCAGTTCTTC

v_call: TRBV7-6
j_call: TRBJ2-3
clone_size: once
d_call: -
cdr3_aa: CASSSTDTQYF
cdr3_nt: TGTGCCAGCAGCTCGACAGATACGCAGTATTTT

v_call: TRBV14
j_call: TRBJ2-1
clone_size: -
d_call: -
cdr3_aa: CATAREIYNEQFF
cdr3_nt: TGTGCCACCGCACGAGAAATCTACAATGAGCAGTTCTTC

v_call: TRBV4-2
j_call: TRBJ2-1
clone_size: once
d_call: TRBD2
cdr3_aa: CASSKIAGAQDNEQFF
cdr3_nt: TGTGCCAGCAGCAAAATAGCGGGAGCCCAAGACAATGAGCAGTTCTTC

v_call: TRBV2
j_call: TRBJ1-6
clone_size: -
d_call: -
cdr3_aa: CASRDWWPLHF
cdr3_nt: TGTGCCAGCAGGGACTGGTGGCCCCTCCACTTT

v_call: TRBV29-1
j_call: TRBJ2-1
clone_size: -
d_call: -
cdr3_aa: CSVLQDNEQFF
cdr3_nt: TGCAGCGTTCTTCAGGACAATGAGCAGTTCTTC

v_call: TRBV29-1
j_call: TRBJ2-2
clone_size: few
d_call: -
cdr3_aa: CSAAHPTGITNTGELFF
cdr3_nt: TGCAGCGCCGCGCACCCAACAGGGATTACGAACACCGGGGAGCTGTTTTTT

v_call: TRBV4-3
j_call: TRBJ1-1
clone_size: -
d_call: -
cdr3_aa: CASSPRQDTEAFF
cdr3_nt: TGCGCCAGCAGCCCCAGACAGGACACTGAAGCTTTCTTT

v_call: TRBV29-1
j_call: TRBJ2-3
clone_size: -
d_call: TRBD1
cdr3_aa: CSADRGGTDTQYF
cdr3_nt: TGCAGCGCCGACAGGGGGGGCACAGATACGCAGTATTTT

v_call: TRBV19
j_call: TRBJ2-1
clone_size: once
d_call: -
cdr3_aa: CASRTGYYNEQFF
cdr3_nt: TGTGCCAGTAGGACAGGTTATTACAATGAGCAGTTCTTC

v_call: TRBV10-2
j_call: TRBJ1-1
clone_size: -
d_call: -
cdr3_aa: CASSEPARRTEAFF
cdr3_nt: TGCGCCAGCAGTGAGCCGGCAAGGAGGACTGAAGCTTTCTTT

v_call: TRBV21-1
j_call: TRBJ1-4
clone_size: -
d_call: -
cdr3_aa: CASSNDGRGPGEKLFF
cdr3_nt: TGTGCCAGCAGCAACGATGGCAGGGGGCCCGGGGAAAAACTGTTTTTT

v_call: TRBV7-2
j_call: TRBJ1-2
clone_size: -
d_call: TRBD1
cdr3_aa: CASSLTTGVGYGYTF
cdr3_nt: TGTGCCAGCAGCTTAACAACAGGGGTGGGCTATGGCTACACCTTC

v_call: TRBV20-1
j_call: TRBJ1-4
clone_size: -
d_call: -
cdr3_aa: CSALGGQRLFF
cdr3_nt: TGCAGTGCCCTGGGGGGGCAGAGGCTGTTTTTT

v_call: TRBV19
j_call: TRBJ2-1
clone_size: -
d_call: -
cdr3_aa: CASSIAGDNEQFF
cdr3_nt: TGTGCCAGTAGTATTGCAGGGGACAATGAGCAGTTCTTC

v_call: TRBV7-8
j_call: TRBJ1-2
clone_size: -
d_call: -
cdr3_aa: CASSFAANYGYTF
cdr3_nt: TGTGCCAGCAGCTTTGCAGCTAACTATGGCTACACCTTC

v_call: TRBV2
j_call: TRBJ2-7
clone_size: -
d_call: -
cdr3_aa: CASKVGTASSYEQYF
cdr3_nt: TGTGCCAGCAAAGTGGGGACTGCAAGCTCCTACGAGCAGTACTTC

v_call: TRBV11-2
j_call: TRBJ2-7
clone_size: -
d_call: TRBD2
cdr3_aa: CASSLKAGGRRDEQYF
cdr3_nt: TGTGCCAGCAGCTTAAAAGCGGGAGGTCGAAGGGACGAGCAGTACTTC

v_call: TRBV6-4
j_call: TRBJ1-1
clone_size: -
d_call: -
cdr3_aa: CASRRDTVNTEAFF
cdr3_nt: TGTGCCAGCCGCCGGGACACCGTGAACACTGAAGCTTTCTTT

v_call: TRBV5-1
j_call: TRBJ2-2
clone_size: -
d_call: TRBD2
cdr3_aa: CASSSGQRGYTGELFF
cdr3_nt: TGCGCCAGCAGCTCGGGCCAGCGGGGGTATACCGGGGAGCTGTTTTTT

v_call: TRBV29-1
j_call: TRBJ1-1
clone_size: -
d_call: -
cdr3_aa: CSVGLRRVDTEAFF
cdr3_nt: TGCAGCGTTGGCCTCCGCAGGGTGGACACTGAAGCTTTCTTT

v_call: TRBV9
j_call: TRBJ1-1
clone_size: -
d_call: -
cdr3_aa: CASSVEARGNTEAFF
cdr3_nt: TGTGCCAGCAGCGTAGAGGCCAGGGGGAACACTGAAGCTTTCTTT

v_call: TRBV18
j_call: TRBJ1-5
clone_size: -
d_call: TRBD1
cdr3_aa: CASSNGQGGNQPQHF
cdr3_nt: TGTGCCAGCTCAAACGGACAGGGAGGCAATCAGCCCCAGCATTTT

v_call: TRBV19
j_call: TRBJ2-2
clone_size: -
d_call: TRBD1
cdr3_aa: CASSAPGQGFVGELFF
cdr3_nt: TGTGCCAGTAGTGCACCGGGACAGGGTTTTGTCGGGGAGCTGTTTTTT

v_call: TRBV7-8
j_call: TRBJ2-1
clone_size: -
d_call: -
cdr3_aa: CASSLGWGSSYNEQFF
cdr3_nt: TGTGCCAGCAGCCTGGGTTGGGGCAGCTCCTACAATGAGCAGTTCTTC